This T cell receptor (beta chain) was captured in a study of blood T cells in healthy people across ages. Each donor had about 10 milliliters of peripheral blood drawn. This clonotype occurred once. Its target is not known. Study observations and caveats: When set beside aged donors, long-lived donors presented more naive CD4+ cells and higher diversity.

The authors ran a second PCR of roughly 6 to 12 cycles using a sample-barcoded 5' primer and a J-beta primer mix. A tag from a template-switch adaptor with 12 random nucleotides marked each cDNA molecule. TCRdb analysed the 5' RACE reads with MiXCR anew, one entry per CDR3 protein. The sample includes hundreds of thousands of distinct CDR3 sequences, roughly 56% of them seen just once. Germline V lookup: CDR1 SNHLY, CDR2 FYNNEI. Trimming cost V 3 bases and J 0 bases, with 9 bases left between them. The CDR3 has 15 residues. The rearrangement uses TRBV2 and TRBJ1-5; D gene uncertain. This clonotype originated in a man in his forties in good health. The source material was blood. The CDR3 loop reads CASSDSHFSNQPQHF. The CDR3, as DNA: TGTGCCAGCAGTGACAGTCACTTTAGCAATCAGCCCCAGCATTTT.